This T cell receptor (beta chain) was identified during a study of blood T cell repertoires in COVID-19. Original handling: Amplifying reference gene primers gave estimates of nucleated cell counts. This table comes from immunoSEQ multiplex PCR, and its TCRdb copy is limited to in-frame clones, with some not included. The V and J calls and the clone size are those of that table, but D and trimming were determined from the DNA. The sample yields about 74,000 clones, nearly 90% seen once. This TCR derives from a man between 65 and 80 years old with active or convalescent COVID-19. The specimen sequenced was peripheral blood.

DNA for the CDR3: TGCGCCAGCCGGGACACCGTGAACACTGAAGCTTTCTTT. Its protein is CASRDTVNTEAFF. The V gene is TRBV10-2, the J gene TRBJ1-1, with D perhaps matching TRBD1 (6 bases). The CDR3 extends over 13 amino acids. Germline values: CDR1 WSHSY, CDR2 SAAADI. Trimming cost V 8 bases and J 0 bases, with 10 bases left between them.